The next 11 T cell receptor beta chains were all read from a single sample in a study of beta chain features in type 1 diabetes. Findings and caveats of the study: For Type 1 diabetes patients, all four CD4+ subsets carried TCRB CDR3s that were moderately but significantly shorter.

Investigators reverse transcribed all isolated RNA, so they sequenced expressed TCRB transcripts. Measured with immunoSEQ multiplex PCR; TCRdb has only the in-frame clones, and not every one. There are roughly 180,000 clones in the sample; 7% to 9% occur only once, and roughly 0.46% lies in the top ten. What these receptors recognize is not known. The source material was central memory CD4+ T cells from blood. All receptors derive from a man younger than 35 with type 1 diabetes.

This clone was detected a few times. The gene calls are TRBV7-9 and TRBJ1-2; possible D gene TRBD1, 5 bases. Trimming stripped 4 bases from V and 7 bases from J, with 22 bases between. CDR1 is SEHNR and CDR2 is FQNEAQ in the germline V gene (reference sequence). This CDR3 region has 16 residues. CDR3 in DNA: TGTGCCAGCAGCTCTTACGAACAGGAAGTTGAGCGTGGCTACACCTTC. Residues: CASSSYEQEVERGYTF.

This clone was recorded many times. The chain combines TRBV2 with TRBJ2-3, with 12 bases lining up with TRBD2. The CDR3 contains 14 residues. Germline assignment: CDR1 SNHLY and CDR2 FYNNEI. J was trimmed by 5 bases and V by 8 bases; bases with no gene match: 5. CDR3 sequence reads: CASSPGLAGDTQYF. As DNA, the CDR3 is TGTGCCAGCTCCCCGGGACTAGCGGGAGATACGCAGTATTTT.

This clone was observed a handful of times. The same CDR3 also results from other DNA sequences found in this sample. In DNA form, the CDR3 reads TGCGCCAGCAGCTTGGCCAGCGGGAGCTACGAGCAGTACTTC. Translation: CASSLASGSYEQYF. This rearrangement joins TRBV5-1 to TRBJ2-7; 8 positions agree with TRBD2. This CDR3 is 14 amino acids long. CDR1 and CDR2 (germline): SGHRS, YFSETQ. Trimming cost V 0 bases and J 3 bases; bases outside gene matches: 2.

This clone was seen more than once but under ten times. The CDR3, as DNA: TGTGCCAGCATTCTAGGCGGGGGCAACGAGCAGTACTTC. It encodes CASILGGGNEQYF. The J gene is TRBJ2-7, the V gene TRBV28; perhaps TRBD2 as D (7 bases). The CDR3 runs to 13 residues. V lost 7 bases and J lost 5, with 15 bases in between. Germline V CDR1 and CDR2: MDHEN, SYDVKM.

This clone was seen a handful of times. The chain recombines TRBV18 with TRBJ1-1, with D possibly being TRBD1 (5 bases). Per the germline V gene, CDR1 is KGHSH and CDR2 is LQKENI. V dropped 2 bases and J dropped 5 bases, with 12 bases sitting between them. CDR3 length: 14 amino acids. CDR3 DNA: TGTGCCAGCTCACCAATTTCAGGGCCAACTGAAGCTTTCTTT. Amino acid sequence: CASSPISGPTEAFF. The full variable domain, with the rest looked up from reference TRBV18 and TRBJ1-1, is NAGVMQNPRHLVRRRGQEARLRCSPMKGHSHVYWYRQLPEEGLKFMVYLQKENIIDESGMPKERFSAEFPKEGPSILRIQQVVRGDSAAYFCASSPISGPTEAFFGQGTRLTVV.

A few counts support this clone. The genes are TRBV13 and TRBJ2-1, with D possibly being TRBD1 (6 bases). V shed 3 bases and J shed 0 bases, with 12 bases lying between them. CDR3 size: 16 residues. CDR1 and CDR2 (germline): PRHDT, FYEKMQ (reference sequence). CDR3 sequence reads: CASSLGRGSSYNEQFF. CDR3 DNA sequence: TGTGCCAGCAGCTTGGGAAGGGGGAGCTCCTACAATGAGCAGTTCTTC.

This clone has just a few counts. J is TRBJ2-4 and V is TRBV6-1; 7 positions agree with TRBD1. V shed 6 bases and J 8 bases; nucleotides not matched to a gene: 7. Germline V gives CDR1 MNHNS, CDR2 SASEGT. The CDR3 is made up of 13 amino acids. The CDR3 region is CASSLDRVDIQYF. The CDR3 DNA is TGTGCCAGCAGCCTAGACAGGGTAGACATTCAGTACTTC.

The DNA for the CDR3 is TGCAGCGTTGGAGGTCTAGCGACAGATACGCAGTATTTT. It is translated as CSVGGLATDTQYF. The chain employs TRBV29-1 and TRBJ2-3; tentatively, D is TRBD2 (6 bases). Trimming cost V 4 bases and J 3 bases, with 11 bases left between them. CDR3 length: 13 residues. CDR1 and CDR2 (germline): SQVTM, ANQGSEA.

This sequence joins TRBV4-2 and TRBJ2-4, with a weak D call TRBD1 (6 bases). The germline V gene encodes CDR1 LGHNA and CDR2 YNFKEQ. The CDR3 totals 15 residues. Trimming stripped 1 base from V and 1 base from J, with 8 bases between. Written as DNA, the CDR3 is TGTGCCAGCAGCCAAGGAACAGGGGCCAAAAACATTCAGTACTTC. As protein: CASSQGTGAKNIQYF.

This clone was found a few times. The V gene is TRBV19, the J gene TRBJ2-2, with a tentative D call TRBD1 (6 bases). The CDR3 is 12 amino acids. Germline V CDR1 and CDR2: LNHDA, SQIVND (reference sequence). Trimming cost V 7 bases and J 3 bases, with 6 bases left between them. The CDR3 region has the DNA TGTGCCAGTAAGGGGGACACCGGGGAGCTGTTTTTT. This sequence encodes CASKGDTGELFF.

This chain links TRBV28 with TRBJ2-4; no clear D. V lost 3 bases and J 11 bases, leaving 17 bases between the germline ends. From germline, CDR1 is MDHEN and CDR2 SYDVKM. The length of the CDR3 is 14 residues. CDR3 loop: CASSFGPGLNVQYF. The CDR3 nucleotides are TGTGCCAGCAGTTTTGGTCCAGGCCTCAACGTTCAGTACTTC.